This T cell receptor (beta chain) was documented in a study of brain T cells in children with intractable seizures. Assay: immunoSEQ multiplex PCR; the TCRdb copy retains only in-frame clones and omits some. Here the sample spans under 150,000 clones, under 95% being singletons. Only cases whose brain tissue showed the highest T cell transcript signatures were sequenced. Germline V gives CDR1 MNHNY, CDR2 SVGAGI (reference sequence). Trimming shortened V by 6 bases and J by 5 bases, and 14 bases separated the two germline ends. CDR3 length equals 14 residues. Of note for this clone: Antigen specificity is unknown.

General study points: Clones missing pre-surgery may reflect undersampling of that blood sample. HCMV serostatus was not known, and viral specificity came from CDR3 similarity only.

The sequence derives from a boy younger than two with hemimegalencephaly and intractable seizures. The V call is TRBV6-6, the J call TRBJ2-1; the D gene is possibly TRBD2 (6 bases). Sequencing used peripheral blood, obtained at surgery. This CDR3 is CASRQGGRHNEQFF. In DNA, the CDR3 is TGTGCCAGCAGGCAGGGAGGCCGACACAATGAGCAGTTCTTC.